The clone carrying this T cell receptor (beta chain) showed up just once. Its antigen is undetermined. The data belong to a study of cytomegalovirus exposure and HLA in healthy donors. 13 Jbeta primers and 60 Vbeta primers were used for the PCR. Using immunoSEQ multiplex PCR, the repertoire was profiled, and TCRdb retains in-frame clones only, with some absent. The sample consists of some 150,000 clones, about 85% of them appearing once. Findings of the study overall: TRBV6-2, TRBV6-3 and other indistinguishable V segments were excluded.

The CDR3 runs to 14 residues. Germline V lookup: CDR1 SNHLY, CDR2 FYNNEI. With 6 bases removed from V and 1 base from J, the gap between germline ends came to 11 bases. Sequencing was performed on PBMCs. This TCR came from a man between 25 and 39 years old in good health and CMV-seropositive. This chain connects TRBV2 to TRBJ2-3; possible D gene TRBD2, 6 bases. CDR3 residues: CASRGDFRTDTQYF. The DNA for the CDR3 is TGTGCCAGCAGGGGGGACTTTCGCACAGATACGCAGTATTTT.